This T cell receptor beta chain was observed in a study of CD8+CD57+ T cells in acquired aplastic anemia. The overall study: Sorted cells (CD4+ and CD8+) yielded DNA amounts that averaged approximately 3.2 ug.

According to the study, genomic DNA was the template for TCR beta VDJ and CDR3 profiling. Each CDR3 protein gets one entry after TCRdb re-called the reads with MiXCR. Found here are 200,000 to 300,000 distinct CDR3 sequences, 82% of them singletons; the top ten hold roughly two fifths. In germline, CDR1 is LNHDA, CDR2 SQIVND (reference sequence). This CDR3 comprises 15 residues. In regard to this clonotype: The antigen is unknown. The junction does not match germline at one end; this may be a read error.

Notes on the study in general: Roughly 28 was the count of CD8+ CDR3 sequences that patients shared with controls.

Sequencing was done on patients that had shown CD8+CD57+ cell expansion by flow cytometry. Each of the patients presented with severe acquired aplastic anemia. Patients were treatment-naive when blood was sampled. Sequenced input: sorted CD4+, CD8+, or CD8+CD57+ T cells (not recorded which) from PBMCs. The TCR comes from a human donor with aplastic anemia. The chain is built from TRBV19 and TRBJ1-1; TRBD1 is a possible D gene (5 bases). The CDR3 loop is CASSGAGTASNEPFF. DNA for the CDR3: TGTGCCAGTAGTGGGGCAGGGACTGCTTCCAATGAGCCGTTCTTC.